This T cell receptor beta chain was recovered during a study of blood T cell repertoires in COVID-19. Across the whole study: Italy, Spain and the United States were the sources of the convalescent and acute COVID-19 samples.

There are a few counts of this clone. Only in-frame clones appear in the TCRdb table, and some are missing; sequencing was by immunoSEQ multiplex PCR. The sample lists a few hundred thousand clones; 70% to 90% were seen once. V shed 4 bases, J shed 4 bases, and the junction held 9 bases outside the gene matches. This CDR3 comprises 15 residues. Germline assignment: CDR1 SNHLY and CDR2 FYNNEI. The receptor comes from a human donor in a cohort sampled during active COVID-19. Sequenced material: peripheral blood. This chain connects TRBV2 to TRBJ2-5; 7 bases agree with TRBD1. Written as DNA, the CDR3 is TGTGCCAGCAGTGTTTCAGGGGGATTGGGAGAGACCCAGTACTTC. Its translation: CASSVSGGLGETQYF.